These 19 T cell receptor beta chains originate from one sample sequenced in a study of CD8 T cells in Susac syndrome. Reverse transcription used about 0.45 to 1 ug RNA and random hexamers. Using its own MiXCR run on the immunoSEQ multiplex PCR reads, TCRdb lists one record per CDR3 protein. The data hold 150,000 to 250,000 distinct CDR3 sequences, with 90% to 95% observed a single time. Material: CD4+ T cells from PBMCs. These TCRs come from a human donor with multiple sclerosis.

The rearrangement uses TRBV5-1 and TRBJ2-3; D remains ambiguous. V gave up 0 bases and J gave up 1 base, with 6 bases separating them. Germline CDR1 is SGHRS and CDR2 is YFSETQ. The CDR3 length is 14 residues. This CDR3 is CASSLGVGTDTQYF. The CDR3 DNA sequence: TGCGCCAGCAGCTTGGGGGTAGGCACAGATACGCAGTATTTT.

V and J are TRBV20-1 and TRBJ1-5, with TRBD1 identical over 7 bases. Germline assignment: CDR1 DFQATT and CDR2 SNEGSKA (reference sequence). The CDR3 totals 13 residues. Trimming took 3 bases from V and 11 from J; bases not matched to a gene: 10. CDR3 protein: CSASEVGRGAQHF. CDR3 coding DNA: TGCAGTGCTAGTGAGGTGGGCAGGGGGGCCCAGCATTTT.

CDR3 residues: CASSQEGPGKLFF. As DNA, the CDR3 is TGTGCCAGCAGCCAAGAGGGGCCGGGAAAACTGTTTTTT. The chain employs TRBV3-1 and TRBJ1-4, with TRBD1 as a possible D gene (5 bases). Trimming pared 0 bases from V and 10 bases from J, leaving 9 bases between. Germline V gene lookup returns CDR1 LGHDT and CDR2 YNNKEL (reference sequence). The CDR3 totals 13 residues.

The chain has TRBV6-5 and TRBJ2-6; unclear D gene. The length of the CDR3 is 14 residues. Between the trimmed V and J ends, which lost 6 bases and 2 bases, there was a span of 8 bases. Germline CDR1 is MNHEY and CDR2 is SVGAGI. CDR3 coding DNA: TGTGCCAGCAGCCATATCGCTGGGGCCAACGTCCTGACTTTC. Translated, it gives CASSHIAGANVLTF.

The chain uses TRBV5-1 and TRBJ2-7; no reliable D call. The CDR3 extends over 14 amino acids. Germline values: CDR1 SGHRS, CDR2 YFSETQ. V was cut by 1 base and J by 2 bases, with 10 bases left in between. CDR3: CASSLIAQTYEQYF. The CDR3 bases are TGCGCCAGCAGCTTGATCGCCCAGACCTACGAGCAGTACTTC.

The chain couples TRBV19 to TRBJ1-1, with a tentative D call TRBD1 (5 bases). The germline gives CDR1 LNHDA, CDR2 SQIVND (reference sequence). The V end lost 5 bases, the J end lost 0 bases, and 13 bases lay between the germline ends. CDR3 length: 15 amino acids. Here the CDR3 DNA reads TGTGCCAGTAGTTTACGACAGAGGATGAACACTGAAGCTTTCTTT. Protein: CASSLRQRMNTEAFF.

The chain links TRBV18 to TRBJ2-7; TRBD1 is a possible D gene (7 bases). V shed 5 bases and J shed 4 bases, with 15 bases lying between them. Germline V gene lookup returns CDR1 KGHSH and CDR2 LQKENI. CDR3 length: 14 residues. The CDR3 region is CASSSSQGGYEQYF. CDR3 in DNA: TGTGCCAGCTCATCCTCCCAGGGGGGATACGAGCAGTACTTC.

The chain joins TRBV29-1 to TRBJ1-2, with TRBD1 identical over 7 bases. V trimming: 7 bases; J trimming: 4 bases; junction bases outside the gene matches: 6. Per germline, CDR1 SQVTM and CDR2 ANQGSEA. The CDR3 is 12 residues long. The CDR3 region has the DNA TGCAGCGCCGGGGACAGCCCCTATGGCTACACCTTC. This sequence encodes CSAGDSPYGYTF.

The chain couples TRBV5-1 to TRBJ2-1; D is ambiguous. Between the trimmed V and J ends, which lost 2 bases and 10 bases, there was a span of 25 bases. Per the germline V gene, CDR1 is SGHRS and CDR2 is YFSETQ. The CDR3 consists of 17 residues. The CDR3 protein is CASSFYTPSDSAREQFF. The CDR3 nucleotides read TGCGCCAGCAGCTTTTATACCCCAAGTGACTCAGCACGGGAGCAGTTCTTC.

The J gene is TRBJ2-7, the V gene TRBV5-6; TRBD1 matches 7 bases. Germline trimming cut 5 bases from V and 7 bases from J; bases unmatched to any gene: 9. Germline CDR1 SGHDT, CDR2 YYEEEE. The CDR3 totals 13 residues. The CDR3 is CASRGTAIQEQYF. CDR3 coding DNA: TGTGCCAGCAGAGGGACAGCCATTCAGGAGCAGTACTTC.

The chain couples TRBV29-1 to TRBJ2-1; D is perhaps TRBD2 (6 bases). The CDR3 consists of 16 residues. V lost 0 bases and J lost 4, with 16 bases in between. Germline V gives CDR1 SQVTM, CDR2 ANQGSEA. In DNA, the CDR3 is TGCAGCGTTGAAGATCGCGGGACGGATCGGTACAATGAGCAGTTCTTC. Translation gives CSVEDRGTDRYNEQFF.

This clonotype has a single count. The J gene is TRBJ2-1, the V gene TRBV19, with a possible D match to TRBD2 (6 bases). CDR3 length: 15 amino acids. Deletions cut 3 bases from V and 7 bases from J, with 16 bases between. Germline CDR1 reads LNHDA; CDR2 reads SQIVND (reference sequence). CDR3 sequence (DNA): TGTGCCAGTAGTATGGGACGGGAGTGGGGTAATGAGCAGTTCTTC. Protein sequence: CASSMGREWGNEQFF.

This clonotype was seen just once. The chain employs TRBV20-1 and TRBJ2-4, with D maybe TRBD1 (6 bases). CDR1 DFQATT and CDR2 SNEGSKA come from the germline V gene (reference sequence). This CDR3 has 11 amino acids. The CDR3 DNA follows: TGCAGCGAGGGGGACAAAAACATTCAGTACTTC. Its protein product is CSEGDKNIQYF.

This CDR3 is CSANGQSYEQYF. The DNA of the CDR3 is TGCAGTGCTAACGGACAGTCCTACGAGCAGTACTTC. The chain is built from TRBV20-1 and TRBJ2-7; a weak D match, TRBD1 (6 bases). CDR1 and CDR2 from the germline V gene are DFQATT and SNEGSKA (reference sequence). This CDR3 is 12 amino acids long. V was cut by 4 bases and J by 1 base, with 8 bases left in between.

The chain uses TRBV3-1 and TRBJ2-1, with D unresolved. The CDR3 spans 11 residues. V dropped 5 bases and J dropped 15 bases, with 14 bases sitting between them. Germline CDR1 LGHDT, CDR2 YNNKEL (reference sequence). CDR3 sequence (DNA): TGTGCCAGCAGCACTTTCCTTAGAACGTTCTTC. Its protein is CASSTFLRTFF.

The V gene is TRBV24-1, the J gene TRBJ1-2; the match to TRBD1 covers 7 bases. This CDR3 has 13 amino acids. V trimming: 4 bases; J trimming: 8 bases; junction bases outside the gene matches: 6. Germline V gene lookup returns CDR1 KGHDR and CDR2 SFDVKD. The CDR3 is CATSDPWTGGYTF. The CDR3 DNA sequence: TGTGCCACCAGTGACCCCTGGACAGGCGGCTACACCTTC.

The CDR3 region has the DNA TGTGCCAGCAGTTACTCGGGGAGAAACTATGGCTACACCTTC. Amino acids: CASSYSGRNYGYTF. This chain links TRBV6-5 with TRBJ1-2; D not certain. Trimming left V 0 bases short and J 2 bases short, with 7 bases between. This CDR3 spans 14 amino acids. The germline V gene has CDR1 MNHEY and CDR2 SVGAGI.

The V gene is TRBV15, the J gene TRBJ1-1; D gene unclear. This CDR3 spans 15 amino acids. Trimming cost V 2 bases and J 0 bases, with 10 bases left between them. Per germline, CDR1 LNHNV and CDR2 YYDKDF (reference sequence). CDR3 DNA: TGTGCCACCAGCAGACCAGCACAGATGAACACTGAAGCTTTCTTT. Protein: CATSRPAQMNTEAFF.

V is TRBV5-1 and J is TRBJ2-3, with D possibly being TRBD2 (6 bases). Per the germline V gene, CDR1 is SGHRS and CDR2 is YFSETQ. The germline V and J ends were trimmed by 4 bases and 0 bases, with 18 bases remaining between them. This CDR3 spans 17 amino acids. The CDR3 loop reads CASSAADSGGSTDTQYF. The CDR3 DNA follows: TGCGCCAGCAGCGCCGCCGATAGCGGAGGTAGCACAGATACGCAGTATTTT.